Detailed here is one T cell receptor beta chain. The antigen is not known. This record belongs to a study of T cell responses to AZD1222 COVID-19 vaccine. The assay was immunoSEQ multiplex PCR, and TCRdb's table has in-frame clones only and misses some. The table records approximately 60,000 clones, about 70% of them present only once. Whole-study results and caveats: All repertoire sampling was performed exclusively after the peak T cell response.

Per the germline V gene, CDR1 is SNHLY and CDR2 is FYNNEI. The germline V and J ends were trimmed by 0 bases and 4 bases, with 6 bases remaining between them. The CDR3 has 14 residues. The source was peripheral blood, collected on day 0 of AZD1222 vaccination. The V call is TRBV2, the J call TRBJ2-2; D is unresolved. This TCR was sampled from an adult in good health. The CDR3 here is CASSEAGFTGELFF. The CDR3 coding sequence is TGTGCCAGCAGTGAAGCGGGGTTCACCGGGGAGCTGTTTTTT.